The source of this T cell receptor (beta chain) is a study of blood T cells in healthy people across ages. Broader study findings: Any changes in expanded clonotypes were possibly confounded, as donor CMV status remained unknown. Age showed a roughly linear inverse relationship with TCR beta diversity per million T cells.

A remark on this clonotype: The antigen is not known.

Germline lookup yields CDR1 SQVTM and CDR2 ANQGSEA. The CDR3 runs 14 residues. With 6 bases clipped from V and 9 bases from J, the junction kept 10 bases outside the gene matches. Alongside a J-beta primer mix, a sample-barcoded 5' primer served in a second PCR lasting 7 to 11 cycles. From the 5' RACE reads, TCRdb called clonotypes with MiXCR, one entry per CDR3 protein. The data contain around 800,000 distinct CDR3 sequences, around two thirds of them singletons. The chain combines TRBV29-1 with TRBJ1-6, with TRBD1 matching 8 bases. The clonotype originates from a man aged 25-45 years in good health. Sequencing was done on a sample of blood. CDR3 nucleotide sequence: TGCAGCGTGAGGTCGGGGACAGGCAGTTCACCCCTCCACTTT. Its protein product is CSVRSGTGSSPLHF.